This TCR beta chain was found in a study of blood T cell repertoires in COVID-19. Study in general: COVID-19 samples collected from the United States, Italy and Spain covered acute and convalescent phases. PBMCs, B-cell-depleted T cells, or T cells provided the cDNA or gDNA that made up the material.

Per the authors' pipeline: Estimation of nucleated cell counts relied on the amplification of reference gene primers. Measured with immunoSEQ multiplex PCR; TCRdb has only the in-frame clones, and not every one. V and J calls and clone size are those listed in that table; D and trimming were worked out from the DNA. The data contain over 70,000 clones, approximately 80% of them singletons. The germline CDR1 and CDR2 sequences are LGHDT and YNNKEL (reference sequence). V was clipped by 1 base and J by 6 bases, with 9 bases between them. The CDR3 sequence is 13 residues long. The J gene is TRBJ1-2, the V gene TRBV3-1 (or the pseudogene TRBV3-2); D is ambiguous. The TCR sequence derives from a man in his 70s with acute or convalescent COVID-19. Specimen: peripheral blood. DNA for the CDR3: TGTGCCAGCAGCCAAGGAGGTGAGAATGGCTACACCTTC. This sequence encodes CASSQGGENGYTF.